This paragraph covers one T cell receptor beta chain sequence. Its antigen is undetermined. This specimen comes from a study of shared clonotypes between healthy human individuals. Study-level points and caveats: Sampling covered blood only; tissue repertoires likely differ.

Sequencing was performed with immunoSEQ multiplex PCR; in TCRdb, only in-frame clones are kept and a portion is missing. The sample gives 400,000 to 600,000 clones, around 79% of which show up once; 13% is in the top ten. This CDR3 comprises 15 residues. Germline V gene data show CDR1 as MNHEY and CDR2 as SVGAGI. The germline V and J ends were trimmed by 2 bases and 4 bases, with 14 bases remaining between them. The TCR was taken from a woman between 40 and 55 years old in good health. Some clones in this sample may be carry-over from other donors' samples. Sequencing was done on a sample of PBMCs. This chain joins TRBV6-5 and TRBJ1-2; tentative D call: TRBD1 (5 bases). CDR3 residues: CASSYGGDASYGYTF. CDR3 nucleotides: TGTGCCAGCAGTTACGGTGGGGACGCGAGCTATGGCTACACCTTC.